The clone carrying this T cell receptor beta chain appeared a few times. The target antigen is unknown. The record originates from a study of T cell repertoires in cytomegalovirus infection. For the study at large: An indication of both CMV infection and matching HLA type came from public TCR beta signatures. Findings of the study overall: Summed frequency of public TCR beta families distinguished CMV carriers with the relevant HLA.

TCRdb independently ran MiXCR on the reads; one entry per CDR3 protein. The sample records 750,000 to 900,000 distinct CDR3 sequences, about 27% being singletons. Germline V gene lookup returns CDR1 MNHEY and CDR2 SMNVEV (reference sequence). V was shortened by 5 bases and J by 1 base, with 11 bases between the two germline ends. The CDR3 spans 14 residues. The chain combines TRBV27 with TRBJ1-1; D uncertain. This receptor was identified in a human donor in good health (CMV status not recorded). Some clones in this sample may be carry-over from other donors' samples. This material consisted of cultured CD8+ T cells from PBMCs, taken from culture after CMV antigen stimulation. The CDR3 region is CASSKGGPNTEAFF. The CDR3 DNA is TGTGCCAGCAGTAAGGGAGGGCCGAACACTGAAGCTTTCTTT.